A selection of T cell receptor beta chains follows, all from one sample in a study of CD4 and CD8 cells across lung adenocarcinoma regions. Via MiXCR, TCRdb re-called the PCR reads, giving one row per CDR3 protein. The sample yields 18,000 or so distinct CDR3 sequences, roughly 51% seen once. Material: CD8+ T cells from the center of a lung tumor. These receptors originate from a female donor with lung adenocarcinoma. The CD4 and CD8 labels of this study may be unreliable. The CDR3 runs from the conserved cysteine through the conserved F or W. D genes are given only for firm matches. Clone sizes are given selectively: once, few, many, or a class where the clone is expanded.

D gene	clone size	V gene	J gene	CDR3 protein	CDR3 DNA
.	.	TRBV6-1	TRBJ2-1	CASIEGGLQPYNEQFF	TGTGCCAGCATCGAAGGGGGACTCCAACCCTACAATGAGCAGTTCTTC
.	few	TRBV6-1	TRBJ2-7	CASSVGTNYEQYF	TGTGCCAGCAGTGTGGGCACAAACTACGAGCAGTACTTC
.	.	TRBV6-5	TRBJ2-5	CASSYQQGRETQYF	TGTGCCAGCAGTTACCAACAGGGTAGAGAGACCCAGTACTTC
TRBD2	.	TRBV6-1	TRBJ2-5	CASSRGLAGGPDQDTQYF	TGTGCCAGCAGTCGCGGACTAGCGGGGGGCCCTGACCAAGATACCCAGTACTTT
TRBD1	few	TRBV27	TRBJ2-7	CASSNRGYEQYF	TGTGCCAGCAGCAACAGGGGGTACGAGCAGTACTTC
TRBD1	many	TRBV27	TRBJ1-6	CASSRQGWNSPLHF	TGTGCCAGCAGTAGACAGGGATGGAATTCACCCCTCCACTTT
TRBD1	.	TRBV5-1	TRBJ1-4	CASSLGQGGGEKLFF	TGCGCCAGCAGCTTGGGACAGGGCGGTGGAGAAAAACTGTTTTTT
.	few	TRBV4-1	TRBJ2-1	CASSQLRLVRPYNEQFF	TGCGCCAGCAGCCAACTGAGGTTGGTGCGGCCCTACAATGAGCAGTTCTTC
TRBD2	few	TRBV9	TRBJ2-3	CASSELAGGGTQYF	TGTGCCAGCAGCGAGCTAGCGGGAGGGGGTACGCAGTATTTT
.	few	TRBV6-5	TRBJ2-5	CASSYFQGDPSTQYF	TGTGCCAGCAGTTACTTTCAGGGAGATCCCTCGACCCAGTACTTC
.	many	TRBV6-1	TRBJ2-7	CASSGRLVLGGSYEQYF	TGTGCCAGCAGTGGAAGACTAGTCCTCGGGGGCTCCTACGAGCAGTACTTC
.	.	TRBV10-2	TRBJ2-3	CASSESGRFGSTDTQYF	TGCGCCAGCAGTGAGTCGGGACGGTTCGGAAGCACAGATACGCAGTATTTT
.	.	TRBV10-3	TRBJ2-5	CAGGLGGGPGETQYF	TGTGCCGGGGGTTTAGGGGGGGGGCCGGGAGAGACCCAGTACTTC
TRBD2	few	TRBV6-1	TRBJ2-3	CASSASGRSDTQYF	TGTGCCAGCAGTGCGAGCGGGAGGTCGGATACGCAGTATTTT
TRBD2	.	TRBV6-1	TRBJ2-6	CASSEVAGGVGGANVLTF	TGTGCCAGCAGTGAAGTAGCGGGAGGGGTGGGAGGGGCCAACGTCCTGACTTTC
.	.	TRBV27	TRBJ2-5	CAGGLGSRDQETQYF	TGTGCCGGGGGTCTCGGTAGCCGTGACCAAGAGACGCAGTACTTC
.	many	TRBV27	TRBJ2-6	CASRASSGANVLTF	TGTGCCAGCAGGGCTAGCTCTGGGGCCAACGTCCTGACTTTC
TRBD2	.	TRBV7-6	TRBJ2-1	CASSPNLLAGGNEQFF	TGTGCCAGCAGCCCCAATCTTCTAGCGGGAGGCAATGAGCAGTTCTTC
TRBD2	.	TRBV15	TRBJ2-1	CATSRDLAGVVEQFF	TGTGCCACCAGCAGAGATTTAGCGGGAGTTGTTGAGCAGTTCTTC
TRBD2	few	TRBV10-2	TRBJ2-1	CASSELAGGESYNEQFF	TGCGCCAGCAGTGAATTAGCGGGAGGAGAATCCTACAATGAGCAGTTCTTC
.	many	TRBV6-1	TRBJ2-7	CASNFRGAGMKQYF	TGTGCCAGCAACTTCCGGGGGGCCGGGATGAAGCAGTACTTC
.	.	TRBV12-3/TRBV12-4	TRBJ1-3	CASSLVGSGNTIYF	TGTGCCAGCAGTTTAGTCGGTTCTGGAAACACCATATATTTT
.	.	TRBV7-2	TRBJ2-3	CASTELALSTDTQYF	TGTGCCAGCACCGAGCTAGCGCTTTCCACAGATACGCAGTATTTT
.	many	TRBV10-1	TRBJ2-3	CASSGTFGGDTQYF	TGCGCCAGCAGTGGGACCTTCGGTGGGGATACGCAGTATTTT
.	.	TRBV10-3	TRBJ2-3	CAISDRGNKDMQYF	TGTGCCATCAGTGACCGGGGAAACAAAGACATGCAGTACTTT
.	.	TRBV6-5	TRBJ2-2	CASSWGQNTGELFF	TGTGCCAGCAGTTGGGGCCAAAACACCGGGGAGCTGTTTTTT
.	.	TRBV6-1	TRBJ2-5	CASAGAGGRDPETQYF	TGTGCCAGCGCGGGGGCCGGCGGGCGAGACCCAGAGACGCAGTATTTC
.	.	TRBV10-3	TRBJ2-3	CAIARSYTDTQYF	TGTGCCATTGCGAGGTCGTACACAGATACGCAGTATTTT
.	.	TRBV10-3	TRBJ2-4	CALGGRDQGPQYF	TGTGCCCTCGGTGGCCGGGACCAAGGGCCTCAGTACTTC
TRBD1	.	TRBV6-1	TRBJ2-3	CARSLQAVGTDTQFF	TGTGCCAGGAGTCTTCAGGCTGTCGGGACAGATACGCAGTTTTTT
.	many	TRBV6-1	TRBJ1-1	CASSRRSGLVMNTEAFF	TGTGCCAGCAGTCGCCGTTCGGGACTGGTGATGAACACTGAAGCTTTCTTT
.	many	TRBV6-1	TRBJ2-1	CASSGAALYEQFF	TGTGCCAGCAGTGGGGCGGCACTCTACGAGCAGTTCTTC
TRBD2	.	TRBV15	TRBJ2-3	CATSRGVAGTTDTQYF	TGTGCCACCAGCAGAGGTGTAGCGGGAACCACAGATACGCAGTATTTT
TRBD1	.	TRBV6-1	TRBJ1-6	CASSTDRNSPLHF	TGTGCCAGCAGCACGGACAGGAATTCACCCCTCCACTTT
TRBD2	.	TRBV6-1	TRBJ2-3	CASSMSSGGRDPDTQYF	TGTGCCAGCAGCATGAGCAGCGGGGGCCGAGACCCAGATACGCAGTATTTC
.	.	TRBV7-2	TRBJ1-1	CASSTRAAPRTEAFF	TGTGCCAGCAGCACCCGAGCCGCTCCGAGAACTGAAGCTTTCTTT
.	few	TRBV6-1	TRBJ2-2	CASSESFGELFF	TGTGCCAGCAGTGAAAGTTTCGGGGAGCTGTTTTTT